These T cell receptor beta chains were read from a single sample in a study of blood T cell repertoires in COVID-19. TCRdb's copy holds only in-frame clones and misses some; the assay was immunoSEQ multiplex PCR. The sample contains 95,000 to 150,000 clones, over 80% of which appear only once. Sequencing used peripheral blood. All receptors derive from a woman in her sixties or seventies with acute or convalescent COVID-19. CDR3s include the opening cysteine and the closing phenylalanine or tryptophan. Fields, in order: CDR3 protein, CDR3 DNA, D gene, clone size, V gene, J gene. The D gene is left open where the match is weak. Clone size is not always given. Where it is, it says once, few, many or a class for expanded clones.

CDR3aa: CSASGYNEQFF; CDR3nt: TGCAGTGCTAGCGGTTACAATGAGCAGTTCTTC; d_gene: .; abundance: .; v_gene: TRBV20-1; j_gene: TRBJ2-1
CDR3aa: CASNTGPNEKLFF; CDR3nt: TGTGCCAGCAATACAGGGCCGAATGAAAAACTGTTTTTT; d_gene: .; abundance: .; v_gene: TRBV9; j_gene: TRBJ1-4
CDR3aa: CASSLWVGTEAFF; CDR3nt: TGTGCCAGCAGTTTATGGGTCGGCACTGAAGCTTTCTTT; d_gene: .; abundance: few; v_gene: TRBV28; j_gene: TRBJ1-1
CDR3aa: CASSTDQRQAVAFF; CDR3nt: TGTGCCAGCAGCACCGACCAAAGACAGGCCGTCGCTTTCTTT; d_gene: .; abundance: .; v_gene: TRBV28; j_gene: TRBJ1-1
CDR3aa: CASSLSATGAYEKLFF; CDR3nt: TGTGCCAGCAGTTTGTCGGCGACAGGGGCGTATGAAAAACTGTTTTTT; d_gene: TRBD1; abundance: .; v_gene: TRBV27; j_gene: TRBJ1-4
CDR3aa: CASSPGQGRTYGYTF; CDR3nt: TGTGCCAGCAGCCCGGGACAGGGGAGGACCTATGGCTACACCTTC; d_gene: TRBD1; abundance: few; v_gene: TRBV11-1; j_gene: TRBJ1-2
CDR3aa: CASSSPGTGGDGYTF; CDR3nt: TGTGCCAGCAGCAGTCCCGGGACAGGAGGGGATGGCTACACCTTC; d_gene: TRBD1; abundance: .; v_gene: TRBV4-2; j_gene: TRBJ1-2
CDR3aa: CASRPQPTSGNTIYF; CDR3nt: TGTGCCAGCAGACCACAGCCAACCTCTGGAAACACCATATATTTT; d_gene: .; abundance: .; v_gene: TRBV6-5; j_gene: TRBJ1-3
CDR3aa: CALGETQYF; CDR3nt: TGTGCCCTCGGGGAGACCCAGTACTTC; d_gene: .; abundance: .; v_gene: TRBV7-3; j_gene: TRBJ2-5
CDR3aa: CASGAGHTIGPQHF; CDR3nt: TGTGCCAGCGGCGCTGGACATACTATAGGGCCCCAGCATTTT; d_gene: .; abundance: once; v_gene: TRBV2; j_gene: TRBJ1-5
CDR3aa: CASTTGQGEDIQYF; CDR3nt: TGTGCCAGCACCACCGGACAGGGCGAAGACATTCAGTACTTC; d_gene: TRBD1; abundance: .; v_gene: TRBV6-5; j_gene: TRBJ2-4
CDR3aa: CASTGTGGSTDTQYF; CDR3nt: TGTGCCAGCACAGGGACAGGGGGTAGCACAGATACGCAGTATTTT; d_gene: TRBD1; abundance: .; v_gene: TRBV6-4; j_gene: TRBJ2-3
CDR3aa: CASQTGGGFNEQFF; CDR3nt: TGTGCTAGTCAGACAGGGGGGGGTTTTAATGAGCAGTTCTTC; d_gene: TRBD1; abundance: .; v_gene: TRBV12-5; j_gene: TRBJ2-1
CDR3aa: CAWSVLGRGGTEAFF; CDR3nt: TGTGCCTGGAGTGTACTCGGTAGGGGGGGAACTGAAGCTTTCTTT; d_gene: .; abundance: .; v_gene: TRBV30; j_gene: TRBJ1-1
CDR3aa: CAGRQGFSYNEQFF; CDR3nt: TGTGCCGGCAGACAGGGCTTTTCCTACAATGAGCAGTTCTTC; d_gene: TRBD1; abundance: .; v_gene: TRBV6-5; j_gene: TRBJ2-1
CDR3aa: CASSRTSGDYTDTQYF; CDR3nt: TGTGCCAGCAGCAGGACTAGCGGGGATTACACAGATACGCAGTATTTT; d_gene: TRBD2; abundance: .; v_gene: TRBV5-4; j_gene: TRBJ2-3
CDR3aa: CASSEGGTEAFF; CDR3nt: TGTGCCAGCAGCGAGGGAGGAACTGAAGCTTTCTTT; d_gene: .; abundance: .; v_gene: TRBV3-1/TRBV3-2; j_gene: TRBJ1-1
CDR3aa: CASSVVGGETDTQYF; CDR3nt: TGTGCCAGCAGCGTAGTCGGGGGGGAAACAGATACGCAGTATTTT; d_gene: TRBD2; abundance: .; v_gene: TRBV9; j_gene: TRBJ2-3
CDR3aa: CAWGRVETQYF; CDR3nt: TGTGCCTGGGGACGAGTGGAGACCCAGTACTTC; d_gene: .; abundance: .; v_gene: TRBV30; j_gene: TRBJ2-5
CDR3aa: CASSVDGQGFSGYTF; CDR3nt: TGTGCCAGCAGCGTAGACGGACAGGGGTTTAGTGGCTACACCTTC; d_gene: TRBD1; abundance: few; v_gene: TRBV9; j_gene: TRBJ1-2
CDR3aa: CASSGIRDRGPYSNQPQHF; CDR3nt: TGTGCCAGCAGTGGAATAAGGGACAGGGGGCCTTATAGCAATCAGCCCCAGCATTTT; d_gene: TRBD1; abundance: .; v_gene: TRBV6-1; j_gene: TRBJ1-5
CDR3aa: CASGAGTAYYTEAFF; CDR3nt: TGTGCTAGTGGGGCGGGGACAGCATATTACACTGAAGCTTTCTTT; d_gene: TRBD1; abundance: .; v_gene: TRBV12-5; j_gene: TRBJ1-1
CDR3aa: CASTWDRTAGYTF; CDR3nt: TGTGCCAGCACCTGGGACAGGACTGCTGGCTACACCTTC; d_gene: TRBD1; abundance: .; v_gene: TRBV7-2; j_gene: TRBJ1-2
CDR3aa: CASSLAARTGRSGYTF; CDR3nt: TGCGCCAGCAGCTTGGCAGCGAGGACAGGGAGAAGCGGCTACACCTTC; d_gene: TRBD1; abundance: .; v_gene: TRBV5-1; j_gene: TRBJ1-2
CDR3aa: CASSLPQDRGYEQYF; CDR3nt: TGTGCCAGCAGTTTACCCCAAGACAGGGGGTACGAGCAGTACTTC; d_gene: TRBD1; abundance: few; v_gene: TRBV28; j_gene: TRBJ2-7
CDR3aa: CASKYTGGNDYGYTF; CDR3nt: TGCGCCAGCAAATATACAGGGGGAAACGACTATGGCTACACCTTC; d_gene: TRBD1; abundance: .; v_gene: TRBV5-1; j_gene: TRBJ1-2
CDR3aa: CASSYPRGGKDNEQFF; CDR3nt: TGTGCCAGCAGTTACCCAAGGGGGGGGAAAGACAATGAGCAGTTCTTC; d_gene: .; abundance: .; v_gene: TRBV2; j_gene: TRBJ2-1
CDR3aa: CATSDTGNQPQHF; CDR3nt: TGTGCCACCAGCGATACAGGAAATCAGCCCCAGCATTTT; d_gene: .; abundance: .; v_gene: TRBV24-1; j_gene: TRBJ1-5
CDR3aa: CASSIEGGLAGQETQYF; CDR3nt: TGTGCCAGTAGTATAGAGGGGGGACTAGCGGGGCAAGAGACCCAGTACTTC; d_gene: TRBD2; abundance: .; v_gene: TRBV19; j_gene: TRBJ2-5
CDR3aa: CAWGVGGSYNEQFF; CDR3nt: TGTGCCTGGGGGGTAGGGGGCTCGTACAATGAGCAGTTCTTC; d_gene: TRBD1; abundance: .; v_gene: TRBV30; j_gene: TRBJ2-1
CDR3aa: CASKRGADAGNTIYF; CDR3nt: TGCGCCAGCAAACGCGGGGCGGACGCTGGAAACACCATATATTTT; d_gene: .; abundance: .; v_gene: TRBV5-1; j_gene: TRBJ1-3
CDR3aa: CATSNPGSTYEQYF; CDR3nt: TGTGCCACCAGCAACCCGGGGTCAACCTACGAGCAGTACTTC; d_gene: .; abundance: .; v_gene: TRBV15; j_gene: TRBJ2-7
CDR3aa: CASSPRGGPNTEAFF; CDR3nt: TGTGCCAGCAGTCCGAGGGGAGGGCCCAACACTGAAGCTTTCTTT; d_gene: .; abundance: .; v_gene: TRBV11-2; j_gene: TRBJ1-1
CDR3aa: CASSPSHRVGVHQETQYF; CDR3nt: TGTGCCAGTAGTCCCTCCCACAGGGTGGGGGTACACCAAGAGACCCAGTACTTC; d_gene: .; abundance: .; v_gene: TRBV19; j_gene: TRBJ2-5
CDR3aa: CATWTGSYNEQFF; CDR3nt: TGTGCCACCTGGACAGGGAGTTACAATGAGCAGTTCTTC; d_gene: TRBD1; abundance: .; v_gene: TRBV6-5; j_gene: TRBJ2-1
CDR3aa: CSVLTVMNTEAFF; CDR3nt: TGCAGCGTCCTGACAGTGATGAACACTGAAGCTTTCTTT; d_gene: .; abundance: .; v_gene: TRBV29-1; j_gene: TRBJ1-1
CDR3aa: CASKRQGVGDSNQPQHF; CDR3nt: TGTGCCAGTAAAAGACAGGGAGTTGGGGATAGCAATCAGCCCCAGCATTTT; d_gene: TRBD1; abundance: .; v_gene: TRBV19; j_gene: TRBJ1-5
CDR3aa: CASSAGAGYEQYF; CDR3nt: TGTGCCAGCAGCGCTGGAGCCGGGTACGAGCAGTACTTC; d_gene: .; abundance: .; v_gene: TRBV9; j_gene: TRBJ2-7
CDR3aa: CASSQGSKGNQPQHF; CDR3nt: TGTGCCAGCAGCCAAGGCTCGAAGGGGAATCAGCCCCAGCATTTT; d_gene: .; abundance: .; v_gene: TRBV3-1/TRBV3-2; j_gene: TRBJ1-5
CDR3aa: CAISGGQGDTIYF; CDR3nt: TGTGCCATCAGTGGGGGACAGGGAGACACCATATATTTT; d_gene: TRBD1; abundance: .; v_gene: TRBV10-3; j_gene: TRBJ1-3
CDR3aa: CASSITGVDTEAFF; CDR3nt: TGTGCCAGTAGTATAACAGGAGTGGACACTGAAGCTTTCTTT; d_gene: .; abundance: .; v_gene: TRBV19; j_gene: TRBJ1-1
CDR3aa: CASSLIARDTQYF; CDR3nt: TGTGCCAGCAGCTTAATAGCTCGAGATACGCAGTATTTT; d_gene: .; abundance: .; v_gene: TRBV7-3; j_gene: TRBJ2-3
CDR3aa: CASSSGQGHQETQYF; CDR3nt: TGCGCCAGCAGCTCCGGACAGGGCCACCAAGAGACCCAGTACTTC; d_gene: TRBD1; abundance: .; v_gene: TRBV5-1; j_gene: TRBJ2-5